These T cell receptor beta chains were read from a single sample in a study of OX40 agonist ivuxolimab in advanced cancers. TCRdb keeps only in-frame clones here, not all; method: immunoSEQ multiplex PCR. There are 30,000 to 40,000 clones in the sample; approximately 89% occur only once, and 9.1% lies in the top ten. The material sequenced was CD4+ or CD8+ T cells sorted from blood, taken in a trial of the OX40 agonist ivuxolimab. These receptors originate from an adult with an advanced solid tumor such as melanoma, head and neck, liver or kidney cancer. CDR3s include the opening cysteine and the closing phenylalanine or tryptophan. The D gene is left open where the match is weak. Clone size appears in some rows only: once, few, many, or a class for an expanded clone.

TRBD2,TRBV11-1,14,once,TRBJ2-7,CASQTSGSPYEQYF,TGTGCCAGCCAGACTAGCGGGAGTCCCTACGAGCAGTACTTC
TRBD1,TRBV18,14,-,TRBJ1-5,CASSAQGVDQPQHF,TGTGCCAGCTCCGCACAGGGGGTAGATCAGCCCCAGCATTTT
-,TRBV2,10,medium-sized,TRBJ2-7,CASGLYEQYF,TGTGCCAGCGGTCTCTACGAGCAGTACTTC
-,TRBV19,15,-,TRBJ2-7,CASSTVGQPVYEQYF,TGTGCCAGTAGTACAGTCGGACAGCCTGTCTACGAGCAGTACTTC
-,TRBV6-6,14,-,TRBJ1-4,CASSVGGTNEKLFF,TGTGCCAGCAGCGTGGGGGGAACTAATGAAAAACTGTTTTTT
-,TRBV11-3,15,-,TRBJ2-4,CASSLAGLAKNIQYF,TGTGCCAGCAGCTTGGCGGGACTAGCCAAAAACATTCAGTACTTC
TRBD1,TRBV7-2,13,-,TRBJ1-2,CASSSYGQGSYTF,TGTGCCAGCAGCTCCTACGGACAGGGCAGCTACACCTTC
TRBD1,TRBV7-8,15,-,TRBJ1-4,CASSLLGQPNEKLFF,TGTGCCAGCAGCTTATTGGGACAGCCTAATGAAAAACTGTTTTTT
TRBD2,TRBV9,15,-,TRBJ2-1,CASSLRLAVGNEQFF,TGTGCCAGCAGCCTGCGACTAGCGGTGGGAAATGAGCAGTTCTTC
-,TRBV5-6,16,-,TRBJ2-4,CASSLDSRSAKNIQYF,TGTGCCAGCAGCTTGGACAGCCGCTCAGCCAAAAACATTCAGTACTTC
TRBD2,TRBV7-3,16,-,TRBJ2-7,CASSLGGSGSAYEQYF,TGTGCCAGCAGCTTAGGGGGCAGCGGGAGCGCCTACGAGCAGTACTTC
-,TRBV27,15,-,TRBJ2-7,CASSLSYAWKGEQYF,TGTGCCAGCAGTTTATCATACGCTTGGAAAGGCGAGCAGTACTTC
TRBD1,TRBV5-8,17,-,TRBJ2-7,CASTGQGGLLQSYEQYF,TGTGCCAGCACTGGACAGGGCGGATTACTTCAATCCTACGAGCAGTACTTC
-,TRBV7-9,15,medium-sized,TRBJ1-5,CASSSWDGYNQPQHF,TGTGCCAGCAGCTCCTGGGACGGCTACAATCAGCCCCAGCATTTT
TRBD2,TRBV2,17,-,TRBJ2-2,CASTSGLAGANTGELFF,TGTGCCAGCACCTCGGGACTAGCGGGAGCGAACACCGGGGAGCTGTTTTTT
-,TRBV14,13,-,TRBJ1-1,CASSLYPNTEAFF,TGTGCCAGCAGCCTCTACCCGAACACTGAAGCTTTCTTT
-,TRBV18,15,-,TRBJ1-2,CASSPREEIGYGYTF,TGTGCCAGCTCACCCCGGGAAGAGATTGGCTATGGCTACACCTTC
TRBD1,TRBV19,14,-,TRBJ1-2,CASRGLQGDYGYTF,TGTGCCAGCCGGGGCCTACAGGGGGACTATGGCTACACCTTC
-,TRBV6-1,15,-,TRBJ2-1,CASRPTSSSYNEQFF,TGTGCCAGCAGACCTACAAGCAGCTCCTACAATGAGCAGTTCTTC
TRBD2,TRBV28,15,-,TRBJ2-2,CASSPPTSEGGELFF,TGTGCCAGCAGTCCCCCAACTAGCGAAGGCGGGGAGCTGTTTTTT
-,TRBV5-1,12,-,TRBJ2-7,CASSFQGTEQYF,TGCGCCAGCAGCTTCCAGGGGACCGAGCAGTACTTC
TRBD2,TRBV2,15,-,TRBJ2-2,CASGKSGSSSGELFF,TGTGCCAGCGGGAAGAGCGGGAGTAGCTCCGGGGAGCTGTTTTTT
-,TRBV6-6,13,-,TRBJ1-2,CASSYSAGYGYTF,TGTGCCAGCAGTTACTCGGCCGGCTATGGCTACACCTTC
-,TRBV11-2,16,-,TRBJ2-5,CASSLELGSRKETQYF,TGTGCCAGCAGCTTAGAGTTGGGTAGCAGGAAAGAGACCCAGTACTTC
-,TRBV11-3,14,-,TRBJ1-1,CASSFTGSNTEAFF,TGTGCCAGCAGCTTTACAGGGTCCAACACTGAAGCTTTCTTT
TRBD2,TRBV27,17,-,TRBJ2-5,CASSSKAGGGRRETQYF,TGTGCCAGCAGTTCCAAGGCGGGGGGCGGGAGGAGGGAGACCCAGTACTTC
-,TRBV5-1,13,-,TRBJ1-1,CASSPRGDTEAFF,TGCGCCAGCAGTCCACGGGGTGACACTGAAGCTTTCTTT
TRBD1,TRBV19,18,-,TRBJ1-5,CASRHALGDRGPGQPQHF,TGTGCCAGTAGACACGCCCTGGGGGACAGGGGGCCGGGGCAGCCCCAGCATTTT
-,TRBV19,13,-,TRBJ1-1,CASSPGRNTEAFF,TGTGCCAGTAGTCCCGGACGGAACACTGAAGCTTTCTTT
-,TRBV5-1,15,-,TRBJ2-7,CASSLEQGGLYEQYF,TGCGCCAGCAGCTTGGAACAGGGAGGTCTCTACGAGCAGTACTTC
TRBD1,TRBV11-3,15,-,TRBJ2-5,CASSLAGQGRETQYF,TGTGCCAGCAGCTTAGCGGGACAGGGACGAGAGACCCAGTACTTC